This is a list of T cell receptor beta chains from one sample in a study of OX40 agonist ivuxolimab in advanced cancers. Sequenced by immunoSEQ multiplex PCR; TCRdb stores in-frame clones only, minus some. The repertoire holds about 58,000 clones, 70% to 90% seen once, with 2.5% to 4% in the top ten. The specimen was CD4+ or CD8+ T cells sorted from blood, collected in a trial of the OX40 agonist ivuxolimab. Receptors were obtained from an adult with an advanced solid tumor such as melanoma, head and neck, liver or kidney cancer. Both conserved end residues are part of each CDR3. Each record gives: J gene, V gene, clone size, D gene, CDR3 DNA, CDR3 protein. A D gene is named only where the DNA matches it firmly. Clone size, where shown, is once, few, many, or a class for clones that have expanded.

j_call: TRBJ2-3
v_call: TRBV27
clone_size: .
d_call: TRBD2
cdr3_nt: TGTGCCAGCAGCATAGCGGGGGGTGGGAATACGCAGTATTTT
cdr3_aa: CASSIAGGGNTQYF

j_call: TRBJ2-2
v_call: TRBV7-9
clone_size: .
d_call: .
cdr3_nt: TGTGCCAGCAGCGGGTACGGGGAGCTGTTTTTT
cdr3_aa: CASSGYGELFF

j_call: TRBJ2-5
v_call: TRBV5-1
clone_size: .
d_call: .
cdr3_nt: TGCGCCAGCACCACCGGGACCCTCCAAGAGACCCAGTACTTC
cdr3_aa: CASTTGTLQETQYF

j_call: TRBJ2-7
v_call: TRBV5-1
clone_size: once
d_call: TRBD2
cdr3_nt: TGCGCCAGCAGCTCCGGCCAAACTAGCGGGGGGGCCGTCGAGCAGTACTTC
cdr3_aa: CASSSGQTSGGAVEQYF

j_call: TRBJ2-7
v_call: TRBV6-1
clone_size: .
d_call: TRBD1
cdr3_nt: TGTGCCAGCAGTGAGACAGGGGGCGCAAGTTACGAGCAGTACTTC
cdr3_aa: CASSETGGASYEQYF

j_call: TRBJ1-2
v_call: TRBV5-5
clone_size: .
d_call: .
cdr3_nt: TGTGCCAGCAGCGTCTCAGGGGAAGCTCGCTATGGCTACACCTTC
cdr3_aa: CASSVSGEARYGYTF

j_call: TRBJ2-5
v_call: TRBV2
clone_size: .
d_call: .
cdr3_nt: TGTGCCAGCAGCCCCACCCGGGCGAACCCGAGAGAGACCCAGTACTTC
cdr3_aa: CASSPTRANPRETQYF

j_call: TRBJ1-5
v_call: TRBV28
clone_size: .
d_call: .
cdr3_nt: TGTGCCAGCCTCCCCCAGGGATACCGTTTTCAGCCCCAGCATTTT
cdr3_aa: CASLPQGYRFQPQHF

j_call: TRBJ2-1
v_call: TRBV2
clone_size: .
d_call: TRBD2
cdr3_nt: TGTGCCAGCAGCCCCCGCTTAGCGGGAGGGTTCTACAATGAGCAGTTCTTC
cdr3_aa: CASSPRLAGGFYNEQFF

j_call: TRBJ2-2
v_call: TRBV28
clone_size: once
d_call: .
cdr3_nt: TGTGCCAGCAGGCTCCAGAACACCGGGGAGCTGTTTTTT
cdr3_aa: CASRLQNTGELFF

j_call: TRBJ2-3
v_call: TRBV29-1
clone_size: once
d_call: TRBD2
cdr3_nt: TGCAGCGTTGGTAGGACTAGCGGCACAGATACGCAGTATTTT
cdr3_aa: CSVGRTSGTDTQYF

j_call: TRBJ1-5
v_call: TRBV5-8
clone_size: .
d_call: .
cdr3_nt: TGTGCCAGCAGCTTTATCCCAGGGCAACAGCCCCAGCATTTT
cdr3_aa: CASSFIPGQQPQHF

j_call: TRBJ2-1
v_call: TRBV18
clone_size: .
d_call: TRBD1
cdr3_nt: TGTGCCAGCATAAGCATCGTTACAGGGGCCTCCTACAATGAGCAGTTCTTC
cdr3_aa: CASISIVTGASYNEQFF

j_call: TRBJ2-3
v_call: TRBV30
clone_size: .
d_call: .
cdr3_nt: TGTGCCTGGAGCGTGTGGGGAAACACAGATACGCAGTATTTT
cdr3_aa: CAWSVWGNTDTQYF

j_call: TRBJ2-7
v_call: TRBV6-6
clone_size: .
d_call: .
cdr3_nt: TGTGCCAGCAGTTCCGCAACTGGTTGGGAGCAGTACTTC
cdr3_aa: CASSSATGWEQYF

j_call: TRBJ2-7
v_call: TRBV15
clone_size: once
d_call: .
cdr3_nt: TGTGCCACCAGCAGAGAAAGCGGCTCCTACGAGCAGTACTTC
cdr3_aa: CATSRESGSYEQYF

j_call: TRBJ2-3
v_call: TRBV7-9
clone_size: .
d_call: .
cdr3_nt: TGTGCCAGCAGCTTACCCCCTGGCCAGGCGCTAAAATGGCATTTT
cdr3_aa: CASSLPPGQALKWHF

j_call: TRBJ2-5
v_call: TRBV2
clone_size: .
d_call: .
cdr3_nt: TGTGCCAGCAGTGTACAGACCCAAGAGACCCAGTACTTC
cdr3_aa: CASSVQTQETQYF

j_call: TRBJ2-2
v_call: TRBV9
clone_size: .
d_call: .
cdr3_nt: TGTGCCAGCAGCGTCGGCACCGGGGAGCTGTTTTTT
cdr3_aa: CASSVGTGELFF

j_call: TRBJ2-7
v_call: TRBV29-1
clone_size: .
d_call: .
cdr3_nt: TGCAGCGTTCAAACTTCCCCCTACGAGCAGTACTTC
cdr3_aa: CSVQTSPYEQYF

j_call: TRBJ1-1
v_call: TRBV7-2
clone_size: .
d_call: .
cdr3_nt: TGTGCCAGCAGCCCCCGGACGAAAGCTTTCTTT
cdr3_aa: CASSPRTKAFF

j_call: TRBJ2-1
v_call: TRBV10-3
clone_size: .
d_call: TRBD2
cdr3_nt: TGTGCCATCAGCCCTAGCGGGGTTTACAATGAGCAGTTCTTC
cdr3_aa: CAISPSGVYNEQFF

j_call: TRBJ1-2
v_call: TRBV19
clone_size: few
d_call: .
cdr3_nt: TGTGCCAGTAGTATGCCCGGTGAAGAAGCCAACTATGGCTACACCTTC
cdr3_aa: CASSMPGEEANYGYTF

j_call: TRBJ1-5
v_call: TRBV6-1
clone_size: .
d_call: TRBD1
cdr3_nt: TGTGCCAGCAGTGACAAAGGACAGGGGAATCAGCCCCAGCATTTT
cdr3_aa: CASSDKGQGNQPQHF

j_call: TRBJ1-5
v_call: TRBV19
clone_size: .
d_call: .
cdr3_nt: TGTGCCAGTAGGCGTCAGACTGGGAATCAGCCCCAGCATTTT
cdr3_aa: CASRRQTGNQPQHF

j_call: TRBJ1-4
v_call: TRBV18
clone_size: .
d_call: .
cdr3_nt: TGTGCCAGCTCACCCCCGGGGCTTGGTAATGAAAAACTGTTTTTT
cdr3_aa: CASSPPGLGNEKLFF

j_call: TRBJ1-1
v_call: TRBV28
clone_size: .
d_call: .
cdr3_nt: TGTGCCAGCAGTAGGGATTTGAACACTGAAGCTTTCTTT
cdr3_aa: CASSRDLNTEAFF

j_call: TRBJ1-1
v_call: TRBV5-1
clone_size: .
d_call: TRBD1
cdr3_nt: TGCGCCAGCAGATCGGGTGGGACAGGGACCATGAACACTGAAGCTTTCTTT
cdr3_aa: CASRSGGTGTMNTEAFF

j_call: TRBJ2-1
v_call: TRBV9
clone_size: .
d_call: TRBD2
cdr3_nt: TGTGCCAGCAGCGCCCGGACTAGCGCTGGCTCCTACAATGAGCAGTTCTTC
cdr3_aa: CASSARTSAGSYNEQFF

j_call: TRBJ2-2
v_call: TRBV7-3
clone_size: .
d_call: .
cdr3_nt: TGTGCCAGCAGCTCCTCTCCCGTGGGGGGCGGGGACACCGGGGAGCTGTTTTTT
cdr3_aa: CASSSSPVGGGDTGELFF

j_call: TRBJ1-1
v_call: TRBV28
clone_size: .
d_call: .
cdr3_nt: TGTGCCAGCAGTTTACCGCTGGGGGAAGTCACTGAAGCTTTCTTT
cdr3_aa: CASSLPLGEVTEAFF